The 5 T cell receptor beta chains below come from one sample, sequenced in a study of blood T cell repertoires in COVID-19. Sequenced by immunoSEQ multiplex PCR; TCRdb stores in-frame clones only, minus some. The table has roughly 200,000 clones, about 77% seen once. The sample consisted of peripheral blood. The receptors originated from a woman of 80 years or more with active or convalescent COVID-19.

The chain uses TRBV5-1 and TRBJ1-4; TRBD1 agrees at 8 bases. This CDR3 spans 15 amino acids. Trimming took 4 bases from V and 7 from J; bases not matched to a gene: 9. Germline V lookup: CDR1 SGHRS, CDR2 YFSETQ. The CDR3 DNA is TGCGCCAGCAGCACTTGGACAGGGCCCGGTGAAAAACTGTTTTTT. Translating it yields CASSTWTGPGEKLFF.

This chain joins TRBV4-3 and TRBJ2-6, with D possibly being TRBD1 (6 bases). The CDR3 covers 16 residues. CDR1 and CDR2 from the germline V gene are LGHNA and YSLEER. V was cut by 0 bases and J by 4 bases, with 10 bases left in between. The CDR3 region is CASSQEVGTGANVLTF. As DNA, the CDR3 is TGCGCCAGCAGCCAAGAGGTGGGGACAGGGGCCAACGTCCTGACTTTC.

The chain is built from TRBV4-3 and TRBJ1-2; D may be TRBD1 (5 bases). The CDR3 loop spans 14 amino acids. Germline loops: CDR1 LGHNA, CDR2 YSLEER. V was shortened by 0 bases and J by 4 bases, with 9 bases between the two germline ends. CDR3 protein: CASSQDPGGYGYTF. Here the CDR3 DNA reads TGCGCCAGCAGCCAAGATCCGGGGGGCTATGGCTACACCTTC.

The rearrangement joins TRBV12-3 or TRBV12-4 to TRBJ1-2, with TRBD1 matching over 7 bases. There are 13 residues in the CDR3. V gave up 6 bases and J gave up 4 bases; unmatched junction bases: 5. The CDR3 is CASSSTGPYGYTF. DNA of the CDR3: TGTGCCAGCAGCTCGACAGGGCCCTATGGCTACACCTTC.

The rearrangement links TRBV5-5 to TRBJ2-5; D ambiguous. CDR1 SGHKS and CDR2 YYEKEE come from the germline V gene (reference sequence). Trimming shortened V by 0 bases and J by 7 bases, and 10 bases separated the two germline ends. The CDR3 sequence is 13 residues long. CDR3 amino acids: CASSLDPTGTQYF. Written as DNA, the CDR3 is TGTGCCAGCAGCTTGGACCCCACTGGGACCCAGTACTTC.